Listed here are 31 T cell receptor beta chains from one sample, sequenced in a study of blood T cell repertoires in COVID-19. The table came from immunoSEQ multiplex PCR; TCRdb's copy has only in-frame clones and leaves some out. The sample contains 250,000 to 300,000 clones, around 81% of which appear only once. Sequenced input: PBMCs or T cells enriched from blood (not recorded which). The receptor source for this set is a man in his fifties or sixties who had recovered from COVID-19.

This rearrangement joins TRBV10-3 to TRBJ2-3; D remains ambiguous. Trimming shortened V by 6 bases and J by 6 bases, and 10 bases separated the two germline ends. Germline V gene sequence: CDR1 ENHRY, CDR2 SYGVKD. CDR3 length: 12 residues. DNA of the CDR3: TGTGCCATCAGGGGCCATTTCGATACGCAGTATTTT. Translating gives CAIRGHFDTQYF.

The CDR3 here is CASRTGSFTGELFF. Here the CDR3 DNA reads TGTGCCAGCAGGACAGGATCATTCACCGGGGAGCTGTTTTTT. The chain employs TRBV7-2 and TRBJ2-2; TRBD1 is a possible D gene (6 bases). CDR1 and CDR2 (germline): SGHTA, FQGNSA. V lost 6 bases, J lost 4 bases, and 12 bases lay in between. The CDR3 contains 14 residues. Full variable domain (outside the CDR3, taken from reference TRBV7-2 and TRBJ2-2): GAGVSQSPSNKVTEKGKDVELRCDPISGHTALYWYRQSLGQGLEFLIYFQGNSAPDKSGLPSDRFSAERTGGSVSTLTIQRTQQEDSAVYLCASRTGSFTGELFFGEGSRLTVL.

V and J are TRBV9 and TRBJ1-6; D is undetermined. CDR1 SGDLS and CDR2 YYNGEE come from the germline V gene. The CDR3 loop spans 15 amino acids. V dropped 4 bases and J dropped 9 bases, with 17 bases sitting between them. DNA for the CDR3: TGTGCCAGCAGCTCGCGGGGAGGAACGGGTTCACCCCTCCACTTT. Translation gives CASSSRGGTGSPLHF.

This clone was seen once. V gene TRBV5-6 combines with J gene TRBJ1-5, with 7 bases that match TRBD1. V trimming: 3 bases; J trimming: 2 bases; junction bases outside the gene matches: 11. Germline CDR1 is SGHDT and CDR2 is YYEEEE. The CDR3 runs to 17 residues. In nucleotides, the CDR3 is TGTGCCAGCAGCTCTTACAGGGGCTTCGGCGGCAATCAGCCCCAGCATTTT. Its translation: CASSSYRGFGGNQPQHF. Complete variable domain (other parts from reference TRBV5-6 and TRBJ1-5): DAGVTQSPTHLIKTRGQQVTLRCSPKSGHDTVSWYQQALGQGPQFIFQYYEEEERQRGNFPDRFSGHQFPNYSSELNVNALLLGDSALYLCASSSYRGFGGNQPQHFGDGTRLSIL.

J is TRBJ1-1 and V is TRBV3-1 (or the pseudogene TRBV3-2); D possibly corresponds to TRBD1 (5 bases). Germline V gene lookup returns CDR1 LGHDT and CDR2 YNNKEL (reference sequence). Trimming cost V 1 base and J 4 bases, with 16 bases left between them. CDR3 length: 16 amino acids. CDR3 sequence reads: CASSQVNPPGSTEAFF. CDR3 DNA: TGTGCCAGCAGCCAAGTAAATCCGCCAGGGTCCACTGAAGCTTTCTTT.

This chain links TRBV19 with TRBJ1-1, with 10 nucleotides matching TRBD1. This CDR3 comprises 15 residues. Trimming took 7 bases from V and 5 from J; bases not matched to a gene: 10. The germline V gene has CDR1 LNHDA and CDR2 SQIVND (reference sequence). The CDR3 DNA sequence: TGTGCCAGTACCCTTGTCCCGGGACAGGGGACTGAAGCTTTCTTT. As protein: CASTLVPGQGTEAFF.

The chain couples TRBV7-3 to TRBJ2-5, with a tentative D call TRBD2 (6 bases). V was clipped by 2 bases and J by 9 bases, with 13 bases between them. Germline assignment: CDR1 SGHTA and CDR2 FQGTGA. The CDR3 is 13 residues long. CDR3: CASSLAGPAAQYF. In nucleotides, the CDR3 is TGTGCCAGCAGCTTAGCGGGGCCGGCGGCCCAGTACTTC.

V is TRBV24-1 and J is TRBJ2-3; 7 nucleotides line up with TRBD1. Germline V lookup: CDR1 KGHDR, CDR2 SFDVKD. CDR3 size: 16 residues. J gave up 0 bases and V 3 bases, and 5 bases lay outside the gene matches. CDR3 coding DNA: TGTGCCACCAGTGATCCCGGGACAGCTAGCACAGATACGCAGTATTTT. Its translation is CATSDPGTASTDTQYF.

CDR3 sequence: CASSDSGTYGYTF. In nucleotides, the CDR3 is TGTGCCAGCAGTGACTCCGGGACATATGGCTACACCTTC. J is TRBJ1-2 and V is TRBV6-4; a weak D match, TRBD1 (6 bases). This CDR3 is built from 13 residues. V was cut by 0 bases and J by 5 bases, with 7 bases left in between. The germline CDR1 and CDR2 sequences are MRHNA and SNTAGT.

J is TRBJ2-1 and V is TRBV7-2; 13 bases map to TRBD2. CDR1 is SGHTA, CDR2 FQGNSA, per germline. CDR3 length equals 14 residues. J lost 16 bases, V lost 1 base, and 7 bases had no gene match. The CDR3 reads CASSLGTSGSPSFF. The CDR3 nucleotides are TGTGCCAGCAGCTTAGGGACTAGCGGGAGCCCCTCCTTCTTC.

The chain couples TRBV19 to TRBJ2-5; 8 nucleotides align to TRBD2. V shed 0 bases, J shed 4 bases, and the junction held 16 bases outside the gene matches. The V gene's germline CDR1 is LNHDA and CDR2 SQIVND (reference sequence). This CDR3 has 19 residues. CDR3 in DNA: TGTGCCAGTAGTATAGACGGTGGGCCGAGGCGGGGGGCGGGAGAGACCCAGTACTTC. Translated: CASSIDGGPRRGAGETQYF.

This rearrangement joins TRBV11-2 to TRBJ1-1, with TRBD1 as a possible D gene (6 bases). V lost 1 base, J lost 2 bases, and 20 bases lay in between. This CDR3 has 18 residues. The V gene's germline CDR1 is SGHAT and CDR2 FQNNGV. The CDR3 DNA is TGTGCCAGCAGCTTAGCCCTGGGTCGCAGGGGCTTCAACACTGAAGCTTTCTTT. It encodes CASSLALGRRGFNTEAFF. The full variable domain, its missing parts supplied by reference TRBV11-2 and TRBJ1-1, is EAGVAQSPRYKIIEKRQSVAFWCNPISGHATLYWYQQILGQGPKLLIQFQNNGVVDDSQLPKDRFSAERLKGVDSTLKIQPAKLEDSAVYLCASSLALGRRGFNTEAFFGQGTRLTVV.

V is TRBV7-3 and J is TRBJ1-1; D is unclear. The V end lost 5 bases, the J end lost 1 base, and 8 bases lay between the germline ends. Germline CDR1 and CDR2: SGHTA and FQGTGA. This CDR3 has 13 amino acids. The CDR3 region has the DNA TGTGCCAGCAGCCCCCGCAGGAACACTGAAGCTTTCTTT. It specifies CASSPRRNTEAFF.

J is TRBJ2-5 and V is TRBV25-1, with D possibly being TRBD1 (6 bases). V was trimmed by 4 bases and J by 1 base, leaving 16 bases between them. From germline, CDR1 is MGHDK and CDR2 SYGVNS. This CDR3 comprises 16 residues. The CDR3 region is CASSVWTASVQETQYF. In nucleotides, the CDR3 is TGTGCCAGCAGTGTATGGACAGCATCAGTCCAAGAGACCCAGTACTTC.

This chain joins TRBV27 and TRBJ1-3, with 10 bases matching TRBD1. After removal of 6 bases from V and 3 bases from J, the junction contained 5 bases not matched to a gene. The CDR3 is made up of 15 amino acids. Germline V CDR1 and CDR2: MNHEY, SMNVEV (reference sequence). CDR3 in amino acids: CASSRDRGYGNTIYF. CDR3 sequence (DNA): TGTGCCAGCAGCCGGGACAGGGGCTATGGAAACACCATATATTTT.

DNA of the CDR3: TGTGCCAGCAGCACGGGAGCCTACGAGCAGTACTTC. Translated, it gives CASSTGAYEQYF. The chain employs TRBV11-3 and TRBJ2-7; D is perhaps TRBD2 (6 bases). V was trimmed by 5 bases and J by 2 bases, leaving 7 bases between them. The germline gives CDR1 SGHNT, CDR2 YENEEA. The CDR3 runs to 12 residues.

This chain uses TRBV3-1 (or the pseudogene TRBV3-2) with TRBJ2-3; a possible D gene is TRBD2 (7 bases). There are 13 residues in the CDR3. CDR1 and CDR2 (germline): LGHDT, YNNKEL (reference sequence). Trimming left V 3 bases short and J 10 bases short, with 14 bases between. The CDR3 spells CASSHGRGAAQYF. The CDR3 nucleotides are TGTGCCAGCAGCCATGGACGGGGGGCGGCGCAGTATTTT.

The V gene is TRBV5-1, the J gene TRBJ1-6; D call uncertain. This CDR3 is built from 15 residues. The germline CDR1 and CDR2 sequences are SGHRS and YFSETQ. Trimming removed 5 bases at V and 0 bases at J, with 9 bases between. CDR3 sequence: CASRRESSYNSPLHF. The CDR3 region has the DNA TGCGCCAGCAGGAGGGAGAGCTCCTATAATTCACCCCTCCACTTT. The full variable domain, completed using reference TRBV5-1 and TRBJ1-6, is KAGVTQTPRYLIKTRGQQVTLSCSPISGHRSVSWYQQTPGQGLQFLFEYFSETQRNKGNFPGRFSGRQFSNSRSEMNVSTLELGDSALYLCASRRESSYNSPLHFGNGTRLTVT.

This clone has just one count. The junction shows a germline mismatch at one end, possibly a read error. This rearrangement joins TRBV15 to TRBJ1-5; 8 nucleotides match TRBD1. CDR3 length equals 14 residues. Germline CDR1 and CDR2: LNHNV and YYDKDF (reference sequence). CDR3 DNA sequence: TGTGCCACCAGTAGAGGGACAGGTCGTCAGCCCCAGCATTTT. This gives the protein CATSRGTGRQPQHF.

CDR3 residues: CASSLGLKTDYGYTF. CDR3 nucleotides: TGCGCCAGCAGCTTGGGATTAAAGACAGACTATGGCTACACCTTC. This sequence joins TRBV5-1 and TRBJ1-2; the D gene is possibly TRBD1 (5 bases). V lost 0 bases and J lost 3, with 12 bases in between. The germline CDR1 and CDR2 sequences are SGHRS and YFSETQ. The CDR3 sequence is 15 residues long.

This clone turned up a few times. The chain employs TRBV5-1 and TRBJ1-1; a weak D match, TRBD1 (5 bases). Trimming removed 3 bases from V and 1 base from J, with 13 bases in between. Germline CDR1 reads SGHRS; CDR2 reads YFSETQ. The CDR3 has 15 residues. The CDR3 sequence: CASSSGLTENTEAFF. The DNA for the CDR3 is TGCGCCAGCAGCTCGGGCCTGACAGAGAACACTGAAGCTTTCTTT.

The V gene is TRBV10-1, the J gene TRBJ2-2, with unresolved D. Trimming cost V 10 bases and J 0 bases, with 6 bases left between them. CDR3 length: 12 amino acids. Germline loops: CDR1 WNHNN, CDR2 SYGVQD (reference sequence). The DNA of the CDR3 is TGCGCCACCCAGGCGAACACCGGGGAGCTGTTTTTT. Its translation is CATQANTGELFF.

V and J are TRBV7-2 and TRBJ2-3; 10 bases map to TRBD2. Germline V lookup: CDR1 SGHTA, CDR2 FQGNSA. V lost 5 bases and J lost 2; bases outside the gene matches: 4. CDR3 length equals 15 residues. In DNA, the CDR3 is TGTGCCAGCAGCGCCAGCGGGAGGGACACAGATACGCAGTATTTT. Translated, it gives CASSASGRDTDTQYF. Supplemented by reference TRBV7-2 and TRBJ2-3, the full variable domain reads GAGVSQSPSNKVTEKGKDVELRCDPISGHTALYWYRQSLGQGLEFLIYFQGNSAPDKSGLPSDRFSAERTGGSVSTLTIQRTQQEDSAVYLCASSASGRDTDTQYFGPGTRLTVL.

This clone was recorded only once. This chain links TRBV6-2 or TRBV6-3 with TRBJ2-1; TRBD1 might be the D (5 bases). Germline CDR1 reads MNHEY; CDR2 reads SVGEGT. The CDR3 extends over 16 amino acids. V was trimmed by 0 bases and J by 4 bases, leaving 13 bases between them. CDR3 coding DNA: TGTGCCAGCAGTTACTCCCCAGGGCCGAAGTACAATGAGCAGTTCTTC. It translates to CASSYSPGPKYNEQFF.

This sequence joins TRBV28 and TRBJ2-5; 7 positions agree with TRBD2. This CDR3 comprises 12 residues. Trimming removed 6 bases from V and 5 bases from J; junction bases left unmatched: 3. CDR1 and CDR2 (germline): MDHEN, SYDVKM. CDR3 DNA sequence: TGTGCCAGCAGCGGGGGGTGGGAGACCCAGTACTTC. Its translation: CASSGGWETQYF.

This chain uses TRBV2 with TRBJ2-5; 11 bases agree with TRBD2. Unmatched junction bases numbered 3, after V lost 2 bases and J lost 4 bases. Germline V CDR1 and CDR2: SNHLY, FYNNEI. The CDR3 runs 15 residues. The CDR3 DNA reads as TGTGCCAGCAGTGAACTAGCGGGAGGAGGAGAGACCCAGTACTTC. Translating it yields CASSELAGGGETQYF.

This clone occurred a few times. Here the CDR3 reads CASSESGSTEAFF. DNA of the CDR3: TGCGCCAGCAGTGAGTCGGGGAGCACTGAAGCTTTCTTT. The chain recombines TRBV10-1 with TRBJ1-1; the D is unclear. CDR3 size: 13 residues. V was cut by 0 bases and J by 4 bases, with 6 bases left in between. Germline V CDR1 and CDR2: WNHNN, SYGVQD (reference sequence).

The gene calls are TRBV6-5 and TRBJ1-2; the D is unclear. CDR3 length: 13 amino acids. V dropped 8 bases and J dropped 2 bases, with 12 bases sitting between them. The germline CDR1 and CDR2 sequences are MNHEY and SVGAGI. CDR3 protein: CASLPSGNYGYTF. CDR3 DNA: TGTGCCAGCCTCCCCAGCGGGAACTATGGCTACACCTTC.

The J gene is TRBJ1-3, the V gene TRBV6-5; a weak D match, TRBD1 (5 bases). V was shortened by 0 bases and J by 6 bases, with 12 bases between the two germline ends. This CDR3 is built from 15 residues. The germline V gene encodes CDR1 MNHEY and CDR2 SVGAGI. DNA for the CDR3: TGTGCCAGCAGTTACTCGCAGGGATCGGAAAACACCATATATTTT. It encodes CASSYSQGSENTIYF.

This rearrangement joins TRBV6-1 to TRBJ2-7; 12 nucleotides align to TRBD1. Germline V lookup: CDR1 MNHNS, CDR2 SASEGT. This CDR3 region has 14 residues. V shed 3 bases and J 7 bases; nucleotides not matched to a gene: 4. The CDR3 nucleotides are TGTGCCAGCAGTGACCGGGACAGGGGGCTTGAGCAGTACTTC. It encodes CASSDRDRGLEQYF.

The rearrangement uses TRBV19 and TRBJ2-5; 9 bases align to TRBD1. The trim removed 6 bases at V and 2 bases at J, leaving 4 bases unmatched. Germline CDR1 LNHDA, CDR2 SQIVND (reference sequence). This CDR3 has 14 residues. The CDR3 spells CASSRTGAQETQYF. The CDR3 region has the DNA TGTGCCAGTAGCCGGACAGGGGCGCAAGAGACCCAGTACTTC.